The entry below gives a single T cell receptor (beta chain) sequence along with its context. Its binding antigen is unknown. Base quality data are lacking; no much larger clone is found one base away. The data stem from a study of blood T cell repertoires in COVID-19 (dated by TCRdb to the early 2020s). At the level of the whole study: Samples covering the acute and convalescent phases of COVID-19 were provided by collaborators in the United States, Italy and Spain. Where HLA class I and class II types were available, the types were taken from metadata supplied by the sample provider, not from assay-based typing. The repertoires were released in a freely available public database meant as a resource for research on the immune response to SARS-CoV-2. The samples were drawn from two sources: the first 160 participants of the ongoing ImmuneRACE study, and 1,200 or so subjects contributed by 6 global collaborators. The material from the prospective study consisted of cDNA or gDNA derived from T cells, B-cell-depleted T cells, or PBMCs. The dataset comprised deeply sampled blood TCRbeta repertoires from subjects exposed to, actively infected with, or recovered from COVID-19. Nearly every sample came with metadata listing a de-identified subject ID, COVID-19 status, age in years and sex.

The investigation overall reported the following: Clinical and demographic metadata were provided uncurated, with the amount varying by source and participant.

TCRbeta CDR3 regions were amplified from genomic DNA using the immunoSEQ Assay, a bias-controlled multiplex PCR. The authors processed their data as follows. The number of nucleated cells in each sample was estimated by amplification of reference gene primers within the assay. To quantify the absolute abundance of each unique TCRbeta CDR3 rearrangement, sequence reads were collapsed and filtered. For each sample, productive Simpson clonality was calculated by taking the square root of Simpson's diversity index across productive rearrangements. Drawn from immuneACCESS, this table holds only the in-frame rearrangements with V and J called that TCRdb kept. Clones are partly lost; checked studies trace under half to an unresolved V gene and leave the rest unexplained. V and J calls and clone size follow that table, whereas D and trimming were derived from the DNA. In all, the sample holds roughly 34,000 clones, and roughly 80% of those were seen once. 14% to 15% of the sample belongs to the ten largest clones.

CDR1 is given as MNHEY and CDR2 as SVGEGT, both from the germline V gene. Relative to germline, V is missing 6 bases and J is missing 3 bases, with 22 bases of the junction outside any gene match. From its cysteine to its phenylalanine, the CDR3 spans 19 amino acids. The CDR3 DNA has 57 bases and is translated from base 1. Whole blood was collected in K2EDTA tubes by collaborating institutions according to the institutions' own protocols. For TCRbeta analysis, collaborators shipped samples as frozen whole blood, isolated PBMCs, or DNA extracted from either of those sample types. Sequencing used peripheral blood. The V and J segments used are TRBV6-2 or TRBV6-3 and TRBJ2-7; 8 middle bases align to TRBD2. This clonotype was sampled from a man older than 75 with active or convalescent COVID-19. This receptor has the CDR3 CASSRRGLAFSSGGYEQYF. The nucleotide sequence reads TGTGCCAGCAGCCGCCGAGGACTAGCTTTCTCTTCCGGGGGCTACGAGCAGTACTTC.